The 23 T cell receptor beta chains given below trace back to one sample, sequenced in a study of blood T cell repertoires in COVID-19 (TCRdb year 2020). The library came from the immunoSEQ multiplex PCR assay. This immuneACCESS table, as held by TCRdb, lists in-frame sequences with V and J called but not all clones. Of the missing ones, under half trace to an unresolved V gene in checked studies; the others have no known cause. This sample gives some 45,000 clones in total; about 87% of them show up just once. The ten largest clonotypes hold 15% to 19% of the sample. The sequencing sample was made of peripheral blood. The receptors here all came from a man between 60 and 75 years old with active COVID-19.

This chain uses TRBV7-9 with TRBJ1-4; 9 bases are a match to TRBD1. Germline trimming cut 5 bases from V and 7 bases from J; bases unmatched to any gene: 11. The germline V gene has CDR1 SEHNR and CDR2 FQNEAQ (reference sequence). The CDR3 is 16 residues long. CDR3 loop: CASSATGGGRSEKLFF. The CDR3 DNA follows: TGTGCCAGCAGCGCCACAGGGGGCGGCCGGTCTGAAAAACTGTTTTTT.

The chain combines TRBV9 with TRBJ2-4; the D gene is possibly TRBD1 (6 bases). The germline V gene has CDR1 SGDLS and CDR2 YYNGEE. Trimming cost V 4 bases and J 8 bases, with 13 bases left between them. The CDR3 consists of 13 residues. CDR3 in amino acids: CASSLRGLDIQYF. For the CDR3, the DNA is TGTGCCAGCAGCCTAAGGGGGTTGGACATTCAGTACTTC.

The chain has TRBV7-2 and TRBJ2-7, with 7 bases fitting TRBD2. The germline V gene has CDR1 SGHTA and CDR2 FQGNSA. V gave up 5 bases and J gave up 3 bases; unmatched junction bases: 13. This CDR3 has 16 residues. The CDR3 is CASSKGSGGSGYEQYF. Here the CDR3 DNA reads TGTGCCAGCAGCAAGGGAAGCGGCGGGAGCGGCTACGAGCAGTACTTC.

This clone has a handful of counts. V is TRBV3-1 (or the pseudogene TRBV3-2) and J is TRBJ1-2; D is unresolved. CDR3 size: 16 residues. The V and J ends lost 4 bases and 0 bases respectively, with 15 bases between them. Germline CDR1 is LGHDT and CDR2 is YNNKEL (reference sequence). CDR3 sequence (DNA): TGTGCCAGCAGCCCCCGGGTTAGGAATGCTAACTATGGCTACACCTTC. It encodes CASSPRVRNANYGYTF.

V is TRBV5-1 and J is TRBJ2-1; TRBD1 is a possible D gene (6 bases). CDR3 length: 12 amino acids. Trimming left V 4 bases short and J 6 bases short, with 8 bases between. Germline loops: CDR1 SGHRS, CDR2 YFSETQ. CDR3 in DNA: TGCGCCAGCAGCGGGGACACCAATGAGCAGTTCTTC. Its protein is CASSGDTNEQFF.

This chain uses TRBV23-1 with TRBJ2-5, with unresolved D. TRBV23-1 is treated as an ORF (open reading frame) with a function not yet certain. Trimming took off 2 bases at V and 2 bases at J, with 15 bases between the two ends. This CDR3 has 16 amino acids. The CDR3, as DNA: TGCGCCAGCAGTCAACCCAACCCCCGGTCGCAAGAGACCCAGTACTTC. It codes for CASSQPNPRSQETQYF.

V and J are TRBV6-6 and TRBJ2-7; TRBD1 agrees at 7 bases. The CDR3 length is 16 residues. Germline CDR1 and CDR2: MNHNY and SVGAGI (reference sequence). Trimming cost V 5 bases and J 2 bases; bases outside gene matches: 12. Here the CDR3 DNA reads TGTGCCAGCAGTGTACGACAGGGCGGTCGCACCTACGAGCAGTACTTC. Its protein product is CASSVRQGGRTYEQYF.

This clone was detected only once. The V gene is TRBV19, the J gene TRBJ1-5; 7 nucleotides agree with TRBD1. The germline V gene has CDR1 LNHDA and CDR2 SQIVND (reference sequence). V dropped 9 bases and J dropped 4; count of bases not matched to a gene: 6. The CDR3 length is 13 residues. CDR3 region: CASRQGANQPQHF. DNA for the CDR3: TGTGCCAGCAGACAGGGCGCAAATCAGCCCCAGCATTTT. Using reference TRBV19 and TRBJ1-5 for the parts outside the CDR3, the full variable domain is DGGITQSPKYLFRKEGQNVTLSCEQNLNHDAMYWYRQDPGQGLRLIYYSQIVNDFQKGDIAEGYSVSREKKESFPLTVTSAQKNPTAFYLCASRQGANQPQHFGDGTRLSIL.

The rearrangement uses TRBV27 and TRBJ1-6; unclear D gene. There are 13 residues in the CDR3. The germline V gene has CDR1 MNHEY and CDR2 SMNVEV (reference sequence). The germline V and J ends were trimmed by 2 bases and 8 bases, with 7 bases remaining between them. CDR3 loop: CASSLEIYSPLHF. DNA of the CDR3: TGTGCCAGCAGTTTAGAGATTTATTCACCCCTCCACTTT.

The J gene is TRBJ1-4, the V gene TRBV7-9, with D perhaps TRBD1 (6 bases). V was clipped by 2 bases and J by 8 bases, with 21 bases between them. Germline V gene sequence: CDR1 SEHNR, CDR2 FQNEAQ (reference sequence). This CDR3 is 17 amino acids long. The CDR3 spells CASSLRDIGVKEEKLFF. The CDR3 DNA follows: TGTGCCAGCAGCTTAAGGGACATCGGCGTGAAGGAAGAAAAACTGTTTTTT. The whole variable domain, filled in from reference TRBV7-9 and TRBJ1-4, reads DTGVSQNPRHKITKRGQNVTFRCDPISEHNRLYWYRQTLGQGPEFLTYFQNEAQLEKSRLLSDRFSAERPKGSFSTLEIQRTEQGDSAMYLCASSLRDIGVKEEKLFFGSGTQLSVL.

This chain connects TRBV2 to TRBJ1-2; D call uncertain. This CDR3 contains 16 residues. Germline CDR1 and CDR2: SNHLY and FYNNEI. Between the trimmed V and J ends, which lost 6 bases and 4 bases, there was a span of 21 bases. The CDR3 nucleotides read TGTGCCAGCAGCGAATCCTCTGGACTCGGACGCTATGGCTACACCTTC. It is translated as CASSESSGLGRYGYTF.

V and J are TRBV2 and TRBJ1-5; D is ambiguous. V lost 4 bases and J 2 bases, leaving 9 bases between the germline ends. CDR3 length equals 14 residues. Germline CDR1 SNHLY, CDR2 FYNNEI. This chain's CDR3 is CASSALAGNQPQHF. CDR3 DNA sequence: TGTGCCAGCAGTGCTTTGGCAGGCAATCAGCCCCAGCATTTT.

The chain joins TRBV6-5 to TRBJ1-1, with a tentative D call TRBD1 (5 bases). The length of the CDR3 is 13 residues. Per germline, CDR1 MNHEY and CDR2 SVGAGI. V lost 4 bases and J 6 bases, leaving 12 bases between the germline ends. In DNA form, the CDR3 reads TGTGCCAGCAGTTCCTCGTGGGGGGCTGAAGCTTTCTTT. It yields the protein CASSSSWGAEAFF.

V is TRBV29-1 and J is TRBJ2-4; 9 nucleotides agree with TRBD1. The CDR3 runs to 14 residues. The germline V gene has CDR1 SQVTM and CDR2 ANQGSEA. J was trimmed by 2 bases and V by 7 bases; bases with no gene match: 6. DNA of the CDR3: TGCAGCGCAAAGGACAGGGGCCCCAAAAACATTCAGTACTTC. Translation gives CSAKDRGPKNIQYF.

The chain joins TRBV5-5 to TRBJ2-5; tentative D call: TRBD1 (5 bases). This CDR3 contains 15 residues. The V gene lost 5 bases and the J gene lost 1 base, with 15 bases spanning the gap. CDR1 and CDR2 (germline): SGHKS, YYEKEE (reference sequence). In nucleotides, the CDR3 is TGTGCCAGCAGAGAAACCCCAGGGCTCCAAGAGACCCAGTACTTC. Its translation: CASRETPGLQETQYF. Full variable domain (remainder filled in from reference TRBV5-5 and TRBJ2-5): DAGVTQSPTHLIKTRGQQVTLRCSPISGHKSVSWYQQVLGQGPQFIFQYYEKEERGRGNFPDRFSARQFPNYSSELNVNALLLGDSALYLCASRETPGLQETQYFGPGTRLLVL.

This chain joins TRBV28 and TRBJ2-1; TRBD2 agrees at 10 bases. The length of the CDR3 is 18 residues. With V trimmed by 5 bases and J by 3 bases, 13 bases remained unmatched. In germline, CDR1 is MDHEN, CDR2 SYDVKM. CDR3 coding DNA: TGTGCCAGCAGTGGCGAGCGGGAGGGCCGTTGGGTCTACAATGAGCAGTTCTTC. It yields the protein CASSGEREGRWVYNEQFF.

This chain uses TRBV7-9 with TRBJ2-1; 9 bases line up with TRBD2. There are 15 residues in the CDR3. J lost 7 bases, V lost 5 bases, and 9 bases had no gene match. Germline values: CDR1 SEHNR, CDR2 FQNEAQ (reference sequence). This CDR3 reads CASSPTSGPWNEQFF. As DNA, the CDR3 is TGTGCCAGCAGCCCGACTAGCGGCCCTTGGAATGAGCAGTTCTTC.

The chain joins TRBV28 to TRBJ1-4, with 12 bases aligning to TRBD1. In germline, CDR1 is MDHEN, CDR2 SYDVKM. The length of the CDR3 is 14 residues. V dropped 6 bases and J dropped 11; count of bases not matched to a gene: 7. As DNA, the CDR3 is TGTGCCAGCAGCCCCGGGACAGGGGGCGAGAAACTGTTTTTT. This gives the protein CASSPGTGGEKLFF.

This clone has only one observation. This chain uses TRBV5-1 with TRBJ1-6, with TRBD1 matching over 9 bases. From germline, CDR1 is SGHRS and CDR2 YFSETQ. With 4 bases clipped from V and 6 bases from J, the junction kept 2 bases outside the gene matches. There are 14 residues in the CDR3. DNA for the CDR3: TGCGCCAGCAGCGGACAGGGGAGTAATTCACCCCTCCACTTT. Translated: CASSGQGSNSPLHF.

The chain couples TRBV14 to TRBJ2-5; 8 nucleotides match TRBD1. Per the germline V gene, CDR1 is SGHDN and CDR2 is FVKESK. The CDR3 contains 14 residues. J gave up 4 bases and V 4 bases, and 5 bases lay outside the gene matches. The DNA of the CDR3 is TGTGCCAGCAGCCCACGACAGGGGAGAGAGACCCAGTACTTC. It specifies CASSPRQGRETQYF.

The chain recombines TRBV7-9 with TRBJ1-2; maybe TRBD1 (6 bases). V was trimmed by 4 bases and J by 6 bases, leaving 12 bases between them. Germline V gene data show CDR1 as SEHNR and CDR2 as FQNEAQ (reference sequence). This CDR3 has 13 amino acids. DNA of the CDR3: TGTGCCAGCAGCTCACAGGGAACTGATGGCTACACCTTC. It is translated as CASSSQGTDGYTF. Filled out from reference TRBV7-9 and TRBJ1-2, the complete variable domain reads DTGVSQNPRHKITKRGQNVTFRCDPISEHNRLYWYRQTLGQGPEFLTYFQNEAQLEKSRLLSDRFSAERPKGSFSTLEIQRTEQGDSAMYLCASSSQGTDGYTFGSGTRLTVV.

The rearrangement joins TRBV7-9 to TRBJ2-1; 8 nucleotides align to TRBD1. V shed 4 bases, J shed 5 bases, and the junction held 16 bases outside the gene matches. CDR3 length equals 18 residues. CDR1 and CDR2 (germline): SEHNR, FQNEAQ (reference sequence). As DNA, the CDR3 is TGTGCCAGCAGCTCCCCTATAAGTCGACAGGGGCAACACAATGAGCAGTTCTTC. The encoded protein is CASSSPISRQGQHNEQFF. Full variable domain (rest looked up from reference TRBV7-9 and TRBJ2-1): DTGVSQNPRHKITKRGQNVTFRCDPISEHNRLYWYRQTLGQGPEFLTYFQNEAQLEKSRLLSDRFSAERPKGSFSTLEIQRTEQGDSAMYLCASSSPISRQGQHNEQFFGPGTRLTVL.

This chain uses TRBV24-1 with TRBJ2-3; 7 bases agree with TRBD1. The V gene's germline CDR1 is KGHDR and CDR2 SFDVKD. The CDR3 runs to 17 residues. The trim removed 1 base at V and 0 bases at J, leaving 6 bases unmatched. CDR3 sequence (DNA): TGTGCCACCAGTGATTTACCCGGGACAGCCAGCACAGATACGCAGTATTTT. Translation: CATSDLPGTASTDTQYF.